This record covers a single TCR beta chain. The sample originates from a study of blood T cell repertoires in COVID-19. At the level of the study: Sample material is recorded as cDNA or gDNA derived from T cells, B-cell-depleted T cells, or PBMCs.

Original processing methods: Amplification of reference gene primers was used by the study to estimate nucleated cell counts. Sequencing used immunoSEQ multiplex PCR; TCRdb keeps in-frame clones, though not all of them. The V and J calls and clone size are taken from that table; D and trimming were inferred from the DNA. The table lists about 430,000 clones, roughly 90% of them singletons. Sequenced sample: peripheral blood. The source of this sequence is a man between 18 and 35 years old with COVID-19, enrolled during active disease.

Here the CDR3 reads CASSFRTSTDTQYF. Written as DNA, the CDR3 is TGTGCCAGCAGCTTTCGGACTAGCACAGATACGCAGTATTTT. This chain joins TRBV5-4 and TRBJ2-3; D is perhaps TRBD2 (5 bases). Germline V CDR1 and CDR2: SGHNT, YYREEE (reference sequence). The CDR3 is made up of 14 amino acids. Trimming removed 2 bases at V and 0 bases at J, with 7 bases between.